The 23 T cell receptor beta chains listed next were all sequenced from one sample in a study of blood T cell repertoires in COVID-19. The assay was immunoSEQ multiplex PCR, and TCRdb's table has in-frame clones only and misses some. The table has more than 80,000 clones, approximately 88% seen once. The specimen sequenced was peripheral blood. The receptors come from a man older than 75 with acute or convalescent COVID-19.

The chain uses TRBV7-9 and TRBJ1-5, with 9 bases matching TRBD1. The J segment lost 3 bases and the V segment lost 5 bases, leaving 5 bases of the junction unmatched. The CDR3 is 15 amino acids. Germline CDR1 SEHNR, CDR2 FQNEAQ (reference sequence). The CDR3 DNA is TGTGCCAGCAGCCTTGGACAGGGGATCAATCAGCCCCAGCATTTT. Translating it yields CASSLGQGINQPQHF. Complete variable domain (other parts from reference TRBV7-9 and TRBJ1-5): DTGVSQNPRHKITKRGQNVTFRCDPISEHNRLYWYRQTLGQGPEFLTYFQNEAQLEKSRLLSDRFSAERPKGSFSTLEIQRTEQGDSAMYLCASSLGQGINQPQHFGDGTRLSIL.

The chain links TRBV19 to TRBJ1-1; D gene unclear. CDR3 size: 15 residues. Germline V CDR1 and CDR2: LNHDA, SQIVND (reference sequence). Trimming pared 3 bases from V and 1 base from J, leaving 12 bases between. The CDR3 DNA is TGTGCCAGTAGTATTGCGTCTACGGGGAACACTGAAGCTTTCTTT. Translated, it gives CASSIASTGNTEAFF. Combining the CDR3 with reference TRBV19 and TRBJ1-1 gives the whole variable domain DGGITQSPKYLFRKEGQNVTLSCEQNLNHDAMYWYRQDPGQGLRLIYYSQIVNDFQKGDIAEGYSVSREKKESFPLTVTSAQKNPTAFYLCASSIASTGNTEAFFGQGTRLTVV.

This chain uses TRBV28 with TRBJ1-2; D is undetermined. The CDR3 has 13 residues. Germline V gives CDR1 MDHEN, CDR2 SYDVKM. V lost 5 bases, J lost 1 base, and 8 bases lay in between. The CDR3 loop is CASSRGYNYGYTF. In nucleotides, the CDR3 is TGTGCCAGCAGTCGGGGTTATAACTATGGCTACACCTTC.

The rearrangement uses TRBV28 and TRBJ1-5; D is uncertain. The CDR3 covers 15 residues. Trimming left V 5 bases short and J 1 base short, with 12 bases between. Looked up from germline, CDR1 is MDHEN and CDR2 is SYDVKM. CDR3 sequence: CASSEAVESNQPQHF. CDR3 coding DNA: TGTGCCAGCAGTGAGGCGGTGGAAAGCAATCAGCCCCAGCATTTT.

The V call is TRBV2, the J call TRBJ1-4; tentatively, D is TRBD1 (5 bases). In germline, CDR1 is SNHLY, CDR2 FYNNEI. Trimming pared 6 bases from V and 8 bases from J, leaving 10 bases between. The CDR3 contains 12 residues. The CDR3 nucleotides are TGTGCCAGCAGCCGGACACGCGAAAAACTGTTTTTT. Its translation: CASSRTREKLFF.

V usage is TRBV6-4 and J usage is TRBJ2-3, with D maybe TRBD1 (5 bases). Germline loops: CDR1 MRHNA, CDR2 SNTAGT. Trimming stripped 0 bases from V and 4 bases from J, with 14 bases between. This CDR3 is built from 16 residues. CDR3 protein: CASSDSIQGRPDTQYF. The CDR3 DNA sequence: TGTGCCAGCAGTGACTCGATCCAGGGCAGACCAGATACGCAGTATTTT.

This clone was observed a handful of times. This rearrangement joins TRBV6-6 to TRBJ1-1; no clear D gene. The V and J ends lost 2 bases and 0 bases respectively, with 7 bases between them. The CDR3 is 14 residues long. CDR1 and CDR2 (germline): MNHNY, SVGAGI (reference sequence). This CDR3 is CASSYPEVNTEAFF. The CDR3 DNA is TGTGCCAGCAGTTACCCCGAGGTGAACACTGAAGCTTTCTTT.

The rearrangement joins TRBV11-2 to TRBJ2-7, with D tentatively TRBD2 (5 bases). The V and J ends lost 0 bases and 2 bases respectively, with 8 bases between them. CDR3 size: 14 residues. Germline values: CDR1 SGHAT, CDR2 FQNNGV. The CDR3 region has the DNA TGTGCCAGCAGCTTAGATTTGGGAGCCTACGAGCAGTACTTC. Translated: CASSLDLGAYEQYF.

This chain uses TRBV6-5 with TRBJ1-6; 7 positions match TRBD1. This CDR3 comprises 14 residues. V was clipped by 7 bases and J by 5 bases; unmatched bases: 5. Germline CDR1 and CDR2: MNHEY and SVGAGI. CDR3 bases: TGTGCCAGCAAGACCGGGACAGATAATTCACCCCTCCACTTT. It codes for CASKTGTDNSPLHF.

The CDR3 DNA is TGTGCCAGTAGTGGACAGACCGATCCTTATAACTATGGCTACACCTTC. This codes for CASSGQTDPYNYGYTF. This chain uses TRBV19 with TRBJ1-2, with D possibly TRBD1 on 6 matching bases. This CDR3 has 16 residues. The germline gives CDR1 LNHDA, CDR2 SQIVND (reference sequence). Trimming left V 5 bases short and J 1 base short, with 17 bases between.

The CDR3, as DNA: TGCAGTGCTAGTGCACAGGGCCCCTTTAACTATGGCTACACCTTC. It specifies CSASAQGPFNYGYTF. The genes are TRBV20-1 and TRBJ1-2; a weak D match, TRBD1 (6 bases). Trimming removed 3 bases at V and 1 base at J, with 15 bases between. The CDR3 contains 15 residues. CDR1 and CDR2 from the germline V gene are DFQATT and SNEGSKA (reference sequence).

The J gene is TRBJ2-1, the V gene TRBV9; the D gene is possibly TRBD1 (6 bases). CDR1 is SGDLS and CDR2 is YYNGEE in the germline V gene. This CDR3 is built from 16 residues. Between the trimmed V and J ends, which lost 3 bases and 6 bases, there was a span of 19 bases. The CDR3, as DNA: TGTGCCAGCAGCGGAGCAGGACAGCTAGAAACCAATGAGCAGTTCTTC. Translating gives CASSGAGQLETNEQFF.

J is TRBJ1-1 and V is TRBV7-3; D possibly corresponds to TRBD1 (6 bases). Trimming cost V 5 bases and J 4 bases, with 14 bases left between them. Germline assignment: CDR1 SGHTA and CDR2 FQGTGA. The CDR3 has 14 amino acids. The CDR3 DNA follows: TGTGCCAGCAGCCCCAGGGGTCCGGGCACTGAAGCTTTCTTT. The encoded protein is CASSPRGPGTEAFF.

This clone has just a few counts. The chain has TRBV19 and TRBJ1-5, with D possibly being TRBD1 (6 bases). The CDR3 covers 14 residues. V lost 5 bases, J lost 7 bases, and 15 bases lay in between. Germline-derived CDR1 and CDR2 are LNHDA and SQIVND (reference sequence). The CDR3: CASSGSRGGQPQHF. DNA of the CDR3: TGTGCCAGTAGTGGTTCAAGGGGGGGACAGCCCCAGCATTTT.

This chain connects TRBV5-4 to TRBJ2-5; 7 bases match TRBD2. The CDR3 totals 15 residues. Unmatched junction bases numbered 10, after V lost 4 bases and J lost 4 bases. Germline loops: CDR1 SGHNT, CDR2 YYREEE (reference sequence). The CDR3 DNA is TGTGCCAGCAGCAGGTGGGAGGGGCAGGGAGAGACCCAGTACTTC. Translating gives CASSRWEGQGETQYF.

The chain links TRBV19 to TRBJ2-7, with 11 bases lining up with TRBD1. The CDR3 consists of 14 residues. The V and J ends lost 5 bases and 6 bases, in that order; junction bases with no gene match: 6. Germline CDR1 and CDR2: LNHDA and SQIVND (reference sequence). CDR3 amino acids: CASSPGTGGGEQYF. The CDR3 DNA reads TGTGCCAGTAGTCCAGGGACAGGGGGTGGCGAGCAGTACTTC.

The V gene is TRBV11-2, the J gene TRBJ2-3; TRBD1 matches 9 bases. CDR1 is SGHAT and CDR2 is FQNNGV in the germline V gene. The CDR3 length is 16 residues. V was clipped by 6 bases and J by 4 bases; unmatched bases: 11. The CDR3 nucleotides are TGTGCCAGCAGTCCCTCCGGGACAGGGATTGCAGATACGCAGTATTTT. Translating gives CASSPSGTGIADTQYF.

This chain uses TRBV7-3 with TRBJ2-1, with 13 bases identical to TRBD2. The CDR3 extends over 15 amino acids. CDR1 and CDR2 from the germline V gene are SGHTA and FQGTGA. The trim removed 3 bases at V and 6 bases at J, leaving 2 bases unmatched. Here the CDR3 reads CASSLGLAGSNEQFF. The CDR3 coding sequence is TGTGCCAGCAGCTTGGGACTAGCGGGGAGCAATGAGCAGTTCTTC.

The chain combines TRBV2 with TRBJ2-5, with TRBD1 matching over 7 bases. V lost 6 bases and J lost 4; bases outside the gene matches: 11. This CDR3 comprises 15 residues. Germline V gene data show CDR1 as SNHLY and CDR2 as FYNNEI. CDR3 amino acids: CASRDTGARGETQYF. As DNA, the CDR3 is TGTGCCAGCAGGGACACAGGGGCTAGGGGAGAGACCCAGTACTTC.

This chain joins TRBV10-3 and TRBJ1-2; TRBD1 might be the D (6 bases). The CDR3 sequence is 15 residues long. Germline V gene sequence: CDR1 ENHRY, CDR2 SYGVKD. Trimming removed 2 bases at V and 8 bases at J, with 18 bases between. CDR3 in DNA: TGTGCCATCAGTGAGGGAGCTAAGGGGGTCTGGGGCTACACCTTC. Amino acid sequence: CAISEGAKGVWGYTF.

The chain is built from TRBV19 and TRBJ2-2; 9 nucleotides match TRBD1. This CDR3 is built from 14 residues. V lost 5 bases to trimming and J lost 7 bases; unmatched junction nucleotides: 5. Germline V gene lookup returns CDR1 LNHDA and CDR2 SQIVND (reference sequence). The CDR3 is CASSETGGIGELFF. In DNA form, the CDR3 reads TGTGCCAGTAGTGAGACAGGGGGGATCGGGGAGCTGTTTTTT.

The V call is TRBV7-2, the J call TRBJ1-1; D is unresolved. The germline CDR1 and CDR2 sequences are SGHTA and FQGNSA. Between the trimmed V and J ends, which lost 3 bases and 0 bases, there was a span of 8 bases. The CDR3 loop spans 14 amino acids. CDR3 sequence (DNA): TGTGCCAGCAGCTTTTCCCAGGTGAACACTGAAGCTTTCTTT. It yields the protein CASSFSQVNTEAFF. The full variable domain, completed using reference TRBV7-2 and TRBJ1-1, is GAGVSQSPSNKVTEKGKDVELRCDPISGHTALYWYRQSLGQGLEFLIYFQGNSAPDKSGLPSDRFSAERTGGSVSTLTIQRTQQEDSAVYLCASSFSQVNTEAFFGQGTRLTVV.

This rearrangement joins TRBV5-5 to TRBJ1-3; D is unclear. The CDR3 has 16 amino acids. CDR1 and CDR2 (germline): SGHKS, YYEKEE (reference sequence). Trimming left V 4 bases short and J 1 base short, with 15 bases between. CDR3 sequence reads: CASSLGGSWSGNTIYF. CDR3 sequence (DNA): TGTGCCAGCAGCCTGGGAGGGAGTTGGTCTGGAAACACCATATATTTT.